The 18 T cell receptor beta chains presented below share a single source sample, sequenced in a study of vaccination and CD4 T cells after COVID-19. Antigens of these TCRs are unknown. Regarding treatment: approximately 9-day PBMC culture with coronavirus spike peptide pools or control peptides (ViraFEST assay). The Oncomine TCR Beta short-read assay sequenced DNA from cultured CD4+ T cells. TCRdb redid the calling of the PCR reads with MiXCR, one entry per CDR3 protein. The table lists roughly 20,000 distinct CDR3 sequences, under 55% of them singletons. Sequenced material: CD4+ T cells from blood, cultured in vitro, taken before SARS-CoV-2 vaccination. The origin of the receptors is a human donor who had recovered from COVID-19.

This clonotype was counted a few times. The chain uses TRBV11-3 and TRBJ1-1; possible D gene TRBD1, 5 bases. V lost 1 base to trimming and J lost 8 bases, with 11 bases between them. There are 13 residues in the CDR3. Germline CDR1 SGHNT, CDR2 YENEEA. The CDR3 region has the DNA TGTGCCAGCAGCTTAGTTCGGGGCAGGGAAGCTTTCTTT. It translates to CASSLVRGREAFF.

This clonotype was found a few times. This chain links TRBV5-5 with TRBJ1-5; D perhaps matches TRBD1 (6 bases). This CDR3 has 14 residues. Germline lookup yields CDR1 SGHKS and CDR2 YYEKEE (reference sequence). V lost 1 base and J 5 bases, leaving 10 bases between the germline ends. CDR3 protein: CASSLTGIDQPQHF. DNA of the CDR3: TGTGCCAGCAGCTTGACAGGGATCGATCAGCCCCAGCATTTT.

The rearrangement uses TRBV6-1 and TRBJ1-6; 9 nucleotides align to TRBD1. V shed 5 bases, J shed 8 bases, and the junction held 10 bases outside the gene matches. CDR3 length: 16 amino acids. Per the germline V gene, CDR1 is MNHNS and CDR2 is SASEGT. The CDR3 nucleotides read TGTGCCAGCAGTCCGGGCCTGGGACAGGGTGATTCACCCCTCCACTTT. Amino acids: CASSPGLGQGDSPLHF.

This clonotype was seen more than once but under ten times. The gene calls are TRBV21-1 and TRBJ2-1; the D segment call TRBD1 is taken from the table without a DNA check. TRBV21-1 is assigned pseudogene status. This CDR3 has 17 residues. CDR3 sequence reads: CASSKIGSGRGRYEQFF. CDR3 DNA sequence: TGTGCCAGCAGCAAAATCGGGTCCGGGAGAGGACGATATGAGCAGTTCTTC.

The CDR3 DNA sequence: TGCGCCAGCAGCCAAGAAAGTAACACCGGGGAGCTGTTTTTT. Protein sequence: CASSQESNTGELFF. The chain is built from TRBV4-3 and TRBJ2-2, with unresolved D. CDR1 LGHNA and CDR2 YSLEER come from the germline V gene. Between the trimmed V and J ends, which lost 0 bases and 2 bases, there was a span of 4 bases. The CDR3 length is 14 residues.

The chain has TRBV6-1 and TRBJ1-2; D gene ambiguous. CDR1 and CDR2 (germline): MNHNS, SASEGT. The CDR3 spans 13 residues. The V gene lost 10 bases and the J gene lost 4 bases, with 16 bases spanning the gap. The CDR3 DNA reads TGTGCCACCTCTACTCGGGGTGTCTATGGCTACACCTTC. It specifies CATSTRGVYGYTF.

The V and J genes are TRBV27 and TRBJ1-2; 7 bases are shared with TRBD1. From germline, CDR1 is MNHEY and CDR2 SMNVEV (reference sequence). The CDR3 consists of 16 residues. The V gene end was trimmed by 2 bases and the J gene end by 1 base; junction bases not matched to a gene: 7. The CDR3 DNA follows: TGTGCCAGCAGTTTACGCGCCGGGACAGTTAACTATGGCTACACCTTC. Translating it yields CASSLRAGTVNYGYTF.

The chain links TRBV5-4 to TRBJ2-5; D not resolved. Per germline, CDR1 SGHNT and CDR2 YYREEE (reference sequence). This CDR3 has 14 amino acids. V dropped 0 bases and J dropped 1 base, with 7 bases sitting between them. Written as DNA, the CDR3 is TGTGCCAGCAGCTTGGGGTGGGGCCAAGAGACCCAGTACTTC. Translating it yields CASSLGWGQETQYF.

The chain links TRBV20-1 to TRBJ2-5, with 7 bases matching TRBD1. V gave up 3 bases and J gave up 2 bases; unmatched junction bases: 15. CDR1 is DFQATT and CDR2 is SNEGSKA in the germline V gene (reference sequence). The CDR3 spans 17 residues. The CDR3: CSASGTGAITVQETQYF. The CDR3, as DNA: TGCAGTGCTAGTGGTACAGGGGCAATAACAGTTCAAGAGACCCAGTACTTC.

This clonotype was seen only a few times. The rearrangement links TRBV12-3 or TRBV12-4 to TRBJ1-2; D gene ambiguous. The CDR3 contains 12 residues. V lost 10 bases and J 5 bases, leaving 14 bases between the germline ends. The CDR3 sequence: CATGVKPYGYTF. The CDR3 DNA follows: TGTGCCACGGGAGTCAAACCTTATGGCTACACCTTC.

This clonotype was counted a few times. The chain is built from TRBV6-2 or TRBV6-3 and TRBJ2-7; the match to TRBD1 covers 8 bases. This CDR3 spans 13 amino acids. Germline-derived CDR1 and CDR2 are MNHEY and SVGEGT. V shed 2 bases, J shed 6 bases, and the junction held 3 bases outside the gene matches. CDR3 sequence: CASSYGTGGEQYF. As DNA, the CDR3 is TGTGCCAGCAGTTACGGGACAGGAGGCGAGCAGTACTTC.

In this sample, this clonotype turned up a few times. The rearrangement uses TRBV6-2 or TRBV6-3 and TRBJ2-1; TRBD1 aligns across 7 bases. Germline V CDR1 and CDR2: MNHEY, SVGEGT. Trimming cost V 6 bases and J 3 bases; bases outside gene matches: 11. The CDR3 covers 16 residues. DNA of the CDR3: TGTGCCAGCAGCTCAACCGGGACAGCTATCTACAATGAGCAGTTCTTC. It is translated as CASSSTGTAIYNEQFF.

The chain joins TRBV12-3 or TRBV12-4 to TRBJ2-5, with TRBD2 matching 11 bases. CDR3 length: 15 amino acids. The V segment lost 6 bases and the J segment 3 bases; nucleotides outside the gene matches: 6. The DNA for the CDR3 is TGTGCCAGCAGACACTCACTAGCGGGGGAAGAGACCCAGTACTTC. This codes for CASRHSLAGEETQYF.

Here the CDR3 DNA reads TGCAGCGTTGAAGATCAGGGAACTGAAGCTTTCTTT. This codes for CSVEDQGTEAFF. The rearrangement joins TRBV29-1 to TRBJ1-1, with TRBD1 as a possible D gene (5 bases). Between the trimmed V and J ends, which lost 0 bases and 5 bases, there was a span of 7 bases. The germline V gene has CDR1 SQVTM and CDR2 ANQGSEA. This CDR3 spans 12 amino acids.

This clonotype is judged medium-sized (0.01 to 0.1%). V gene TRBV7-2 combines with J gene TRBJ1-1; D ambiguous. The CDR3 runs 13 residues. V lost 1 base to trimming and J lost 0 bases, with 3 bases between them. Germline V gives CDR1 SGHTA, CDR2 FQGNSA. The CDR3 DNA is TGTGCCAGCAGCTTAGTGGTGAACACTGAAGCTTTCTTT. Translation: CASSLVVNTEAFF.

The chain couples TRBV7-3 to TRBJ2-2; D remains unclear. V was shortened by 5 bases and J by 4 bases, with 11 bases between the two germline ends. The CDR3 has 14 residues. Per the germline V gene, CDR1 is SGHTA and CDR2 is FQGTGA. The DNA for the CDR3 is TGTGCCAGCAGCCTGTACCAAGGCACCGGGGAGCTGTTTTTT. Amino acid sequence: CASSLYQGTGELFF.

The chain combines TRBV20-1 with TRBJ1-2, with D perhaps matching TRBD1 (6 bases). V was clipped by 2 bases and J by 8 bases, with 15 bases between them. Germline V gene data show CDR1 as DFQATT and CDR2 as SNEGSKA (reference sequence). CDR3 length: 13 residues. The CDR3 reads CSARRGQGDGYTF. In nucleotides, the CDR3 is TGCAGTGCTAGACGGGGGCAAGGTGACGGCTACACCTTC.

In its sample, this clonotype ranks as medium-sized (0.01 to 0.1%). V gene TRBV19 combines with J gene TRBJ1-2; D might be TRBD1 (6 bases). Trimming pared 4 bases from V and 3 bases from J, leaving 18 bases between. The germline V gene has CDR1 LNHDA and CDR2 SQIVND (reference sequence). The CDR3 runs 16 residues. CDR3 DNA: TGTGCCAGTAGTACAAGAGGGGGAGAAAAGGACTATGGCTACACCTTC. Its protein product is CASSTRGGEKDYGYTF.